Reported below is one T cell receptor beta chain. Its antigen is undetermined. It was at deep level that the assay was run. Each sorted subset replicate got 200 ng genomic DNA, roughly 27,000 genomes. TCRdb's copy holds only in-frame clones and misses some; the assay was immunoSEQ multiplex PCR. The sample contains approximately 1,000,000 clones, 75% to 85% of which appear only once. The CDR3 consists of 17 residues. Trimming cost V 3 bases and J 3 bases; bases outside gene matches: 6. Germline values: CDR1 SGHRS, CDR2 YFSETQ. These data originate in a study of shared clonotypes between healthy human individuals. Whole-study results and caveats: Between a few donors, naive CD4 clonotypes were shared at a level of around 5.1%.

This chain links TRBV5-1 with TRBJ2-3; 14 bases line up with TRBD2. This TCR derives from a man aged 18-30 years in good health. Some clones in this sample may be carry-over from other donors' samples. Sequencing was done on a sample of memory CD4+ T cells from PBMCs. Sample subset: CD45RA-negative fraction. Here the CDR3 reads CASSSSGLAGVTDTQYF. The CDR3 coding sequence is TGCGCCAGCAGCTCCTCGGGACTAGCGGGAGTGACAGATACGCAGTATTTT.